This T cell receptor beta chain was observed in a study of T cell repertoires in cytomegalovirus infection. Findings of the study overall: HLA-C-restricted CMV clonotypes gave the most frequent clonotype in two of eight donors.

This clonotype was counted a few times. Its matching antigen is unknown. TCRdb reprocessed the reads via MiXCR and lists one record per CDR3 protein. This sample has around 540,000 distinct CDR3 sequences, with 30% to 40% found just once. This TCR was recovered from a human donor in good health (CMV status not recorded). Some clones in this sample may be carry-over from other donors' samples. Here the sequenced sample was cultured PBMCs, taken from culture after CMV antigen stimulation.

CDR3 coding DNA: TGTGCCAGCAGCTTTCCCCCCCACAATGAGCAGTTCTTC. Its translation is CASSFPPHNEQFF. This chain uses TRBV7-2 with TRBJ2-1; D call uncertain. Trimming removed 3 bases at V and 5 bases at J, with 8 bases between. The CDR3 runs 13 residues. Germline V gene lookup returns CDR1 SGHTA and CDR2 FQGNSA.